Following are 13 T cell receptor beta chains from one sample sequenced in a study of T cells in Graves' hyperthyroidism and ophthalmopathy (dated by TCRdb to the late 2010s). The library was prepared using multiplex PCR. These reads were obtained on an Illumina HiSeq 2000. The TCR beta CDR3 regions were amplified from RNA transcripts. The first round of RT-PCR for the TCR CDR3 was performed with the HTBI primer set and the Qiagen OneStep RT-PCR kit. The public sequencing data were trimmed at Q25 with fastp and processed into clonotypes with MiXCR by TCRdb, which kept only in-frame beta chains. All rows with the same CDR3 protein become a single entry with the most common DNA and genes. Counted in this sample were more than 45,000 distinct CDR3 sequences; just under 50% of them appeared once. The ten most abundant clones make up 9.5% to 15% of the sample. The specimen sequenced was blood. These receptors all stem from a woman in her twenties or thirties with Graves' ophthalmopathy.

This clonotype appeared a few times. A read error may account for a junction end that differs from germline. The V gene is TRBV10-1, the J gene TRBJ2-3; 16 bases map to TRBD2. In germline, CDR1 is WNHNN, CDR2 SYGVQD (reference sequence). The CDR3 is 22 residues long. CDR3 region: CASSPRMSGTSGREEGPDTQYF. DNA of the CDR3: TGTGCCAGCAGCCCTAGAATGTCAGGGACTAGCGGGAGGGAGGAGGGCCCAGATACGCAGTATTTT.

The rearrangement joins TRBV12-3 or TRBV12-4 to TRBJ2-5; the match to TRBD1 covers 8 bases. Losses at the gene ends were 3 bases for V and 7 bases for J; bases not matched to a gene: 4. CDR3 length: 13 amino acids. The CDR3 bases are TGTGCCAGCAGTTTGGGGACAGGAGGGACCCAGTACTTC. Amino acids: CASSLGTGGTQYF.

This clonotype showed up many times. The chain employs TRBV2 and TRBJ1-5; possibly TRBD1 for D (6 bases). V dropped 6 bases and J dropped 7 bases, with 13 bases sitting between them. Germline loops: CDR1 SNHLY, CDR2 FYNNEI. This CDR3 comprises 13 residues. The CDR3 region has the DNA TGTGCCAGCAGGGATCAACAGGGCCAGCCCCAGCATTTT. Amino acids: CASRDQQGQPQHF. Looking up the rest from reference TRBV2 and TRBJ1-5 gives the full variable domain: EPEVTQTPSHQVTQMGQEVILRCVPISNHLYFYWYRQILGQKVEFLVSFYNNEISEKSEIFDDQFSVERPDGSNFTLKIRSTKLEDSAMYFCASRDQQGQPQHFGDGTRLSIL.

In this sample, this clonotype turned up many times. The chain carries TRBV20-1 and TRBJ2-3; TRBD2 matches 12 bases. Germline V gives CDR1 DFQATT, CDR2 SNEGSKA (reference sequence). After removal of 7 bases from V and 6 bases from J, the junction contained 8 bases not matched to a gene. The length of the CDR3 is 14 residues. The DNA for the CDR3 is TGCAGTGTCCAACGACTAGCGGGAGTTGATACGCAGTATTTT. As protein: CSVQRLAGVDTQYF.

This clonotype has a count of ten or more. The chain is built from TRBV5-4 and TRBJ2-7; perhaps TRBD2 as D (5 bases). This CDR3 is 12 amino acids long. V dropped 4 bases and J dropped 4 bases, with 9 bases sitting between them. Germline assignment: CDR1 SGHNT and CDR2 YYREEE (reference sequence). Written as DNA, the CDR3 is TGTGCCAGCAGCAACCCGGGATACGAGCAGTACTTC. It translates to CASSNPGYEQYF.

A word on this clonotype: Because the CDR3 is missing its conserved closing phenylalanine or tryptophan, this is likely a read error. The DNA is left out, because the CDR3 cannot be placed on it with certainty; the CDR3 is given as TCRdb lists it. The rearrangement joins TRBV4-1 to TRBJ2-7; the D call TRBD2 from the table was never checked on the DNA. Germline CDR1 is MGHRA and CDR2 is YSYEKL. 8 amino acids form the CDR3, both terminal residues included. CDR3 sequence reads: CASSQEEG.

CDR3 protein: CASSLTGPNEAFF. The CDR3 DNA reads TGCGCCAGCAGCTTGACAGGGCCAAATGAAGCTTTCTTT. This sequence joins TRBV5-1 and TRBJ1-1; a weak D match, TRBD1 (6 bases). With 1 base removed from V and 7 bases from J, the gap between germline ends came to 11 bases. In germline, CDR1 is SGHRS, CDR2 YFSETQ. The CDR3 length is 13 residues.

This chain links TRBV5-4 with TRBJ2-7; 9 bases agree with TRBD2. V shed 0 bases and J 3 bases; nucleotides not matched to a gene: 4. This CDR3 has 15 amino acids. The germline CDR1 and CDR2 sequences are SGHNT and YYREEE (reference sequence). CDR3 sequence: CASSLGASGIYEQYF. The CDR3 region has the DNA TGTGCCAGCAGCTTGGGGGCTAGCGGGATCTACGAGCAGTACTTC.

V usage is TRBV2 and J usage is TRBJ1-1, with D unclear. Per the germline V gene, CDR1 is SNHLY and CDR2 is FYNNEI. Deletions cut 2 bases from V and 4 bases from J, with 11 bases between. This CDR3 is 14 amino acids long. In nucleotides, the CDR3 is TGTGCCAGCAGTGAAACCCCGGGAGTCACTGAAGCTTTCTTT. Residues: CASSETPGVTEAFF.

This clonotype occurred many times. The chain uses TRBV6-6 and TRBJ1-5, with 7 positions matching TRBD1. The CDR3 has 13 amino acids. Trimming took 7 bases from V and 11 from J; bases not matched to a gene: 11. Germline loops: CDR1 MNHNY, CDR2 SVGAGI (reference sequence). The CDR3, as DNA: TGTGCCAGCACCAAAGAGGGGGCGGGGTCCCAGCATTTT. Translated: CASTKEGAGSQHF.

This clonotype was detected ten times or more. The rearrangement uses TRBV20-1 and TRBJ1-1; TRBD1 might be the D (6 bases). This CDR3 has 16 residues. Germline values: CDR1 DFQATT, CDR2 SNEGSKA (reference sequence). V lost 6 bases and J lost 5, with 25 bases in between. The CDR3 spells CSAERGITGLGTEAFF. CDR3 sequence (DNA): TGCAGTGCAGAGAGGGGAATAACAGGGTTGGGGACTGAAGCTTTCTTT.

The chain couples TRBV9 to TRBJ2-5, with 10 positions matching TRBD1. Trimming took 3 bases from V and 5 from J; bases not matched to a gene: 7. Germline lookup yields CDR1 SGDLS and CDR2 YYNGEE. This CDR3 has 15 residues. In DNA form, the CDR3 reads TGTGCCAGCAGCGATCGGACAGGGGGAGGTGAGACCCAGTACTTC. This translates into CASSDRTGGGETQYF. Based on the CDR3 plus reference TRBV9 and TRBJ2-5, the full variable domain is DSGVTQTPKHLITATGQRVTLRCSPRSGDLSVYWYQQSLDQGLQFLIQYYNGEERAKGNILERFSAQQFPDLHSELNLSSLELGDSALYFCASSDRTGGGETQYFGPGTRLLVL.

About this clonotype: A read error may account for a junction end that differs from germline. The chain couples TRBV11-2 to TRBJ1-5; 9 nucleotides match TRBD1. This CDR3 spans 17 amino acids. CDR1 and CDR2 from the germline V gene are SGHAT and FQNNGV. CDR3 DNA sequence: TGTGCCAGCAGCCAATCGACCGGGACAGGGAATAATCAGCCCCAGCAGTTT. Translating it yields CASSQSTGTGNNQPQQF. Based on the CDR3 plus reference TRBV11-2 and TRBJ1-5, the full variable domain is EAGVAQSPRYKIIEKRQSVAFWCNPISGHATLYWYQQILGQGPKLLIQFQNNGVVDDSQLPKDRFSAERLKGVDSTLKIQPAKLEDSAVYLCASSQSTGTGNNQPQQFGDGTRLSIL.